One sample yielded the 31 T cell receptor beta chains listed below, sequenced in a study of PD-1 blockade in classical Hodgkin lymphoma. The repertoire was sequenced with immunoSEQ multiplex PCR; TCRdb's copy has only in-frame clones and lacks some. In the table there are 24,000 or so clones, 80% of which are singletons. No patient escaped relapse after autologous stem cell transplantation, and brentuximab vedotin exposure varied. Sequenced material: peripheral blood mononuclear cells (PBMCs), taken before the second cycle of nivolumab. The receptors originated from a human donor with classical Hodgkin lymphoma.

J is TRBJ1-5 and V is TRBV7-2, with 8 bases fitting TRBD1. J was trimmed by 4 bases and V by 5 bases; bases with no gene match: 7. The CDR3 contains 15 residues. Germline V gene lookup returns CDR1 SGHTA and CDR2 FQGNSA. The CDR3 is CASSLPGTGNQPQHF. The CDR3 coding sequence is TGTGCCAGCAGCCTACCGGGGACAGGAAATCAGCCCCAGCATTTT.

The sample holds a few counts of this clone. The CDR3 here is CASSLVPGVEEQYF. The CDR3 DNA reads TGCGCCAGCAGCTTGGTACCAGGGGTGGAGGAGCAGTACTTC. This chain uses TRBV5-1 with TRBJ2-7, with TRBD1 as a possible D gene (6 bases). The CDR3 contains 14 residues. The germline V gene has CDR1 SGHRS and CDR2 YFSETQ. Between the trimmed V and J ends, which lost 0 bases and 7 bases, there was a span of 14 bases.

The chain uses TRBV6-1 and TRBJ1-6, with D unclear. This CDR3 is 11 amino acids long. Trimming stripped 1 base from V and 11 bases from J, with 3 bases between. Germline V lookup: CDR1 MNHNS, CDR2 SASEGT. CDR3 DNA: TGTGCCAGCAGTGAAGAGGCACCCCTCCACTTT. Translation: CASSEEAPLHF.

This sequence joins TRBV28 and TRBJ2-1; 14 nucleotides agree with TRBD2. The CDR3 spans 20 residues. The trim removed 1 base at V and 3 bases at J, leaving 11 bases unmatched. The V gene's germline CDR1 is MDHEN and CDR2 SYDVKM. CDR3 DNA: TGTGCCAGCAGTTTATTGGGTCTGGGGACTAGCGGGGGTGGCTACAATGAGCAGTTCTTC. It is translated as CASSLLGLGTSGGGYNEQFF.

The gene calls are TRBV5-1 and TRBJ2-3; TRBD2 matches 11 bases. Germline assignment: CDR1 SGHRS and CDR2 YFSETQ. The CDR3 runs to 16 residues. Unmatched junction bases numbered 8, after V lost 3 bases and J lost 5 bases. CDR3 sequence (DNA): TGCGCCAGCAGCTCCGAATTTACTAGCGGGGGAGATACGCAGTATTTT. It yields the protein CASSSEFTSGGDTQYF.

The V call is TRBV29-1, the J call TRBJ2-7, with D unclear. Germline CDR1 and CDR2: SQVTM and ANQGSEA. Between the trimmed V and J ends, which lost 0 bases and 1 base, there was a span of 7 bases. This CDR3 is 13 amino acids long. CDR3 sequence: CSVEEGKSYEQYF. The CDR3 DNA reads TGCAGCGTTGAAGAGGGGAAGTCCTACGAGCAGTACTTC.

This clone was picked up a small number of times. The V call is TRBV6-5, the J call TRBJ2-1; the match to TRBD2 covers 14 bases. The germline gives CDR1 MNHEY, CDR2 SVGAGI. V gave up 0 bases and J gave up 6 bases; unmatched junction bases: 1. The CDR3 is made up of 16 amino acids. CDR3 sequence: CASSYSGTSGSNEQFF. CDR3 DNA sequence: TGTGCCAGCAGTTACTCCGGGACTAGCGGGAGCAATGAGCAGTTCTTC.

The V call is TRBV11-2, the J call TRBJ1-2; 7 bases fit TRBD1. Germline-derived CDR1 and CDR2 are SGHAT and FQNNGV. This CDR3 is 15 amino acids long. J lost 5 bases, V lost 5 bases, and 11 bases had no gene match. CDR3 in amino acids: CASSRATGTFYGYTF. In nucleotides, the CDR3 is TGTGCCAGCAGCCGAGCGACAGGGACCTTTTATGGCTACACCTTC.

Relative to its sample, this clone is medium-sized (0.01 to 0.1%). The chain couples TRBV11-2 to TRBJ1-3, with D possibly being TRBD1 (6 bases). The length of the CDR3 is 16 residues. The germline CDR1 and CDR2 sequences are SGHAT and FQNNGV. V was pared by 5 bases and J by 2 bases, with 16 bases between. DNA of the CDR3: TGTGCCAGCAGCCGGACCTCCGGACAGCCTGGAAACACCATATATTTT. This gives the protein CASSRTSGQPGNTIYF.

The chain carries TRBV7-6 and TRBJ2-3, with TRBD2 matching over 12 bases. CDR1 SGHVS and CDR2 FNYEAQ come from the germline V gene. Germline trimming cut 3 bases from V and 1 base from J; bases unmatched to any gene: 11. The CDR3 totals 19 residues. CDR3 loop: CASSFLLAGGVRGTDTQYF. CDR3 coding DNA: TGTGCCAGCAGCTTCCTTCTAGCGGGGGGGGTTCGTGGCACAGATACGCAGTATTTT. Full variable domain (outside the CDR3, taken from reference TRBV7-6 and TRBJ2-3): GAGVSQSPRYKVTKRGQDVALRCDPISGHVSLYWYRQALGQGPEFLTYFNYEAQQDKSGLPNDRFSAERPEGSISTLTIQRTEQRDSAMYRCASSFLLAGGVRGTDTQYFGPGTRLTVL.

The V gene is TRBV6-4, the J gene TRBJ2-1, with 7 nucleotides matching TRBD2. Germline loops: CDR1 MRHNA, CDR2 SNTAGT. The CDR3 covers 13 residues. Trimming cost V 5 bases and J 6 bases; bases outside gene matches: 4. The CDR3 region has the DNA TGTGCCAGCAGTCGGGAGGTGAGCAATGAGCAGTTCTTC. This translates into CASSREVSNEQFF.

The chain recombines TRBV7-9 with TRBJ1-5; D possibly corresponds to TRBD1 (5 bases). The V end lost 1 base, the J end lost 3 bases, and 22 bases lay between the germline ends. Germline values: CDR1 SEHNR, CDR2 FQNEAQ (reference sequence). The CDR3 sequence is 19 residues long. CDR3 loop: CASSLGGFWGGPYNQPQHF. The DNA for the CDR3 is TGTGCCAGCAGCTTAGGAGGTTTCTGGGGCGGCCCTTACAATCAGCCCCAGCATTTT.

This rearrangement joins TRBV6-6 to TRBJ1-2; D is uncertain. Germline V lookup: CDR1 MNHNY, CDR2 SVGAGI (reference sequence). The CDR3 is 13 amino acids. V was shortened by 2 bases and J by 6 bases, with 10 bases between the two germline ends. CDR3 sequence: CASSYGRSDGYTF. DNA of the CDR3: TGTGCCAGCAGTTACGGGCGGTCTGATGGCTACACCTTC.

The chain couples TRBV29-1 to TRBJ1-4; TRBD1 aligns across 10 bases. From germline, CDR1 is SQVTM and CDR2 ANQGSEA. This CDR3 comprises 15 residues. The V segment lost 6 bases and the J segment 5 bases; nucleotides outside the gene matches: 9. The CDR3 region has the DNA TGCAGCGTCCGCGGACCGGGACAGGGGAATGAAAAACTGTTTTTT. Its translation: CSVRGPGQGNEKLFF.

The genes are TRBV19 and TRBJ1-4; 7 bases align to TRBD1. Germline CDR1 LNHDA, CDR2 SQIVND (reference sequence). The CDR3 contains 13 residues. V trimming: 7 bases; J trimming: 7 bases; junction bases outside the gene matches: 6. The CDR3 DNA reads as TGTGCCAGTACCCGACAGGGAGGTGAAAAACTGTTTTTT. Its translation is CASTRQGGEKLFF. Based on the CDR3 plus reference TRBV19 and TRBJ1-4, the full variable domain is DGGITQSPKYLFRKEGQNVTLSCEQNLNHDAMYWYRQDPGQGLRLIYYSQIVNDFQKGDIAEGYSVSREKKESFPLTVTSAQKNPTAFYLCASTRQGGEKLFFGSGTQLSVL.

V gene TRBV6-6 combines with J gene TRBJ1-4; tentatively, D is TRBD1 (5 bases). Trimming removed 0 bases from V and 8 bases from J, with 13 bases in between. Germline lookup yields CDR1 MNHNY and CDR2 SVGAGI (reference sequence). CDR3 size: 15 residues. CDR3 nucleotide sequence: TGTGCCAGCAGTTACTCGTGGGGAGAGGGGGAAAAACTGTTTTTT. The encoded protein is CASSYSWGEGEKLFF.

V gene TRBV19 combines with J gene TRBJ1-2; the D is unclear. Per germline, CDR1 LNHDA and CDR2 SQIVND (reference sequence). Trimming removed 6 bases at V and 2 bases at J, with 19 bases between. This CDR3 comprises 16 residues. The CDR3 DNA reads as TGTGCCAGTAGCAGGAGTGGTGGGAGCTCAAACTATGGCTACACCTTC. Amino acids: CASSRSGGSSNYGYTF.

The V and J genes are TRBV5-5 and TRBJ1-5; 8 bases are shared with TRBD1. V lost 2 bases to trimming and J lost 4 bases; unmatched junction nucleotides: 8. The CDR3 contains 16 residues. Germline-derived CDR1 and CDR2 are SGHKS and YYEKEE (reference sequence). CDR3 DNA sequence: TGTGCCAGCAGCTTATCAGCCAGGGGGCGAAATCAGCCCCAGCATTTT. Its protein is CASSLSARGRNQPQHF.

The V and J genes are TRBV4-1 and TRBJ2-3; possible D gene TRBD1, 6 bases. CDR3 length: 17 amino acids. V lost 3 bases and J 3 bases, leaving 19 bases between the germline ends. Per germline, CDR1 MGHRA and CDR2 YSYEKL. CDR3 amino acids: CASSHFWTVRITDTQYF. The CDR3 DNA sequence: TGCGCCAGCAGCCACTTTTGGACAGTTAGAATAACAGATACGCAGTATTTT.

A note on this clone: One end of the junction fails to match germline, which may point to a read error. The CDR3 spells CANSYATSGGETQYF. The DNA for the CDR3 is TGCGCCAACAGCTATGCGACTAGCGGAGGAGAGACCCAGTACTTC. V gene TRBV5-1 combines with J gene TRBJ2-5; 9 nucleotides line up with TRBD2. Germline V gene data show CDR1 as SGHRS and CDR2 as YFSETQ. The CDR3 spans 15 residues.

The rearrangement uses TRBV5-1 and TRBJ2-3; 12 nucleotides line up with TRBD2. V gave up 3 bases and J gave up 1 base; unmatched junction bases: 6. The CDR3 consists of 17 residues. The germline CDR1 and CDR2 sequences are SGHRS and YFSETQ. The DNA of the CDR3 is TGCGCCAGCAGCTCCCTTGGACTAGCGGGACGCACAGATACGCAGTATTTT. This translates into CASSSLGLAGRTDTQYF.

The rearrangement uses TRBV11-2 and TRBJ2-5, with 11 positions matching TRBD1. The CDR3 has 18 residues. The trim removed 5 bases at V and 5 bases at J, leaving 16 bases unmatched. CDR1 is SGHAT and CDR2 is FQNNGV in the germline V gene. The CDR3 region has the DNA TGTGCCAGCAGCAGCCCCGGGACAGGGGGTTTATGGGATGAGACCCAGTACTTC. This codes for CASSSPGTGGLWDETQYF.

V gene TRBV6-4 combines with J gene TRBJ2-2; 10 bases fit TRBD1. Germline V CDR1 and CDR2: MRHNA, SNTAGT. The CDR3 is 15 amino acids. V was pared by 5 bases and J by 3 bases, with 3 bases of the junction left unmatched. The CDR3 nucleotides read TGTGCCAGCAGTCCTGGACAGGGGGACACCGGGGAGCTGTTTTTT. It codes for CASSPGQGDTGELFF.

The rearrangement links TRBV28 to TRBJ1-2; tentatively, D is TRBD1 (6 bases). The V and J ends lost 9 bases and 8 bases respectively, with 28 bases between them. CDR1 is MDHEN, CDR2 SYDVKM, per germline. CDR3 size: 16 residues. For the CDR3, the DNA is TGTGCCAGTCTTTCCTCGGGACACTCCGAGGGATCGGGCTACACCTTC. Encoded protein: CASLSSGHSEGSGYTF.

The V and J genes are TRBV29-1 and TRBJ2-3; 8 nucleotides agree with TRBD2. CDR1 and CDR2 from the germline V gene are SQVTM and ANQGSEA. V shed 4 bases, J shed 4 bases, and the junction held 7 bases outside the gene matches. The CDR3 spans 14 residues. CDR3 sequence reads: CSVGGLGNSDTQYF. CDR3 DNA sequence: TGCAGCGTTGGGGGACTAGGGAATTCAGATACGCAGTATTTT.

The chain recombines TRBV7-8 with TRBJ2-2; the D gene could be TRBD1 or TRBD2 (6 bases each). V shed 6 bases and J shed 3 bases, with 14 bases lying between them. The CDR3 loop spans 15 amino acids. Germline V gene lookup returns CDR1 SGHVS and CDR2 FQNEAQ. Written as DNA, the CDR3 is TGTGCCAGCAGACCCCAGGGGAGGTACACCGGGGAGCTGTTTTTT. Its protein product is CASRPQGRYTGELFF.

The chain couples TRBV6-1 to TRBJ2-7; D perhaps matches TRBD1 (7 bases). Trimming took 6 bases from V and 0 from J, leaving 12 bases between them. Germline V gene data show CDR1 as MNHNS and CDR2 as SASEGT. This CDR3 contains 14 residues. The CDR3 bases are TGTGCCAGCAGGCGGGACAGAAACTCCTACGAGCAGTACGTC. Translating gives CASRRDRNSYEQYV.

This clone occurred once. The rearrangement uses TRBV18 and TRBJ1-1, with TRBD1 matching over 10 bases. Trimming took 3 bases from V and 5 from J; bases not matched to a gene: 6. The CDR3 is 15 amino acids. Germline V gene sequence: CDR1 KGHSH, CDR2 LQKENI. The CDR3 region is CASSPRDRGGTEAFF. In nucleotides, the CDR3 is TGTGCCAGCTCACCTCGGGACAGGGGAGGAACTGAAGCTTTCTTT.

V usage is TRBV9 and J usage is TRBJ2-7; D possibly matches TRBD1 or TRBD2 (5 bases each). Germline V gene sequence: CDR1 SGDLS, CDR2 YYNGEE. V lost 3 bases and J lost 3, with 19 bases in between. The CDR3 runs 16 residues. The CDR3 nucleotides are TGTGCCAGCAGCGCTGCCGGGGCTAGTCGAGTCTACGAGCAGTACTTC. It specifies CASSAAGASRVYEQYF.

The V and J genes are TRBV5-6 and TRBJ2-4; D ambiguous. Trimming left V 1 base short and J 10 bases short, with 12 bases between. Per germline, CDR1 SGHDT and CDR2 YYEEEE. This CDR3 is built from 13 residues. The CDR3 nucleotides are TGTGCCAGCAGCTTGATTCGAATGGGTATTCAGTACTTC. This sequence encodes CASSLIRMGIQYF.

This chain uses TRBV6-1 with TRBJ1-2, with D possibly TRBD1 on 6 matching bases. CDR1 is MNHNS and CDR2 is SASEGT in the germline V gene. Trimming cost V 5 bases and J 8 bases, with 12 bases left between them. The CDR3 spans 12 residues. The CDR3: CASSRAGEGYTF. Written as DNA, the CDR3 is TGTGCCAGCAGTCGTGCAGGGGAGGGCTACACCTTC.